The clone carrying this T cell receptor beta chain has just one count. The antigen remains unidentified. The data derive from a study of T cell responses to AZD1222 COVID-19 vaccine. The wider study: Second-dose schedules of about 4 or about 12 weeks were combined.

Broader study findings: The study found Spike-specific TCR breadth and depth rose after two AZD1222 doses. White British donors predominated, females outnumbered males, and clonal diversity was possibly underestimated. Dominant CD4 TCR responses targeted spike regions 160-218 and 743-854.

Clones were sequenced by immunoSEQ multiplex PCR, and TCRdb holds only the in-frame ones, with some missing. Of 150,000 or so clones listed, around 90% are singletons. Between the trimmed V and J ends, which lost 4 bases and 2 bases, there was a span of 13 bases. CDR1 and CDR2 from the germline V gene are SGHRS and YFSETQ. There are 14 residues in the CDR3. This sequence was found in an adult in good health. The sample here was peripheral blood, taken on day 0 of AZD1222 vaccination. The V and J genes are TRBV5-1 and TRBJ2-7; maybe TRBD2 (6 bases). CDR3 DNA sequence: TGCGCCAGCAGCGTCAGCGGGTCACCCTACGAGCAGTACTTC. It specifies CASSVSGSPYEQYF.